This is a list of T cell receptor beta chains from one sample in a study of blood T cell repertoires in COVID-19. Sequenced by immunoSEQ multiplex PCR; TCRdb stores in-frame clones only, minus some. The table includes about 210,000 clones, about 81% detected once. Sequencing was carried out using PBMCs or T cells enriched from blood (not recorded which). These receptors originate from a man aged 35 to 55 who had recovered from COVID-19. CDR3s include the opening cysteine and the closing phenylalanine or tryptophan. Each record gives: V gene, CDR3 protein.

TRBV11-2	CASSLVGGASFGELFF
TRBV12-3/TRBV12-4	CASTLSYEQYF
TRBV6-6	CASSYSYQGQPQHF
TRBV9	CASALGGGANTIYF
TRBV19	CASTGDAYGYTF
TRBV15	CATSRVRGNEQFF
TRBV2	CASSVANTEAFF
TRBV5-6	CASSRGQGGRPQHF
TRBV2	CASSAYRDSNQPQHF
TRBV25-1	CASSVRGQGMLVGGYTF
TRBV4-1	CASSLDRVNQPQHF
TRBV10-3	CAISDLAERQSSYNEQFF
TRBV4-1	CASSHPPRTRSLIETQYF
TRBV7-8	CASSRGLAGDNKDEQFF
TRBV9	CASSFSSETDEQYF
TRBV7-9	CASSSSRLAGDEQFF
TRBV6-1	CASSDGVAGSPLHF
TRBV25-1	CASSEFQGRGTDTQYF
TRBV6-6	CASSLSDRAEFYGYTF
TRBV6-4	CASSDEAGSPLHF
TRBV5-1	CASSFRDRDDSPLHF
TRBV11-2	CASSEGPGGAFF
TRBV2	CASRAPGQGGQPQHF
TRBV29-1	CSGLQGVSGELFF
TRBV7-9	CASSSRAGAYTGELFF
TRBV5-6	CASSWSLASGTNEQFF
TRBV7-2	CASSLMGRAPYGYTF
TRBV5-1	CASSLVTGSGANVLTF
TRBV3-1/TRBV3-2	CASSQVPGQGYGYTF